This T cell receptor beta chain was identified during a study of beta chain features in type 1 diabetes. CDR1 and CDR2 (germline): KGHSH, LQKENI. The CDR3 loop spans 13 amino acids. Trimming removed 3 bases from V and 6 bases from J, with 11 bases in between. Expressed TCRB transcripts were sequenced because the isolated RNA had all been reverse transcribed beforehand. Assay used: immunoSEQ multiplex PCR; TCRdb lists only in-frame clones, some missing. The sample carries 300,000 to 450,000 clones, around 20% recorded once. Study findings and constraints: Shorter TCRB CDR3s, moderately but significantly so, marked every one of the four CD4+ subsets in Type 1 diabetes patients. The similarity of naive, central memory and Treg TCRB repertoires appeared greater among patients than among healthy donors.

This clone was seen only a few times. Its antigen is not identified. The TCR originated in a woman aged 18-29 years in good health. This chain connects TRBV18 to TRBJ1-1; D unclear. The sequenced material came from naive CD4+ T cells from blood. Here the CDR3 reads CASSPYGVPEAFF. The CDR3, as DNA: TGTGCCAGCTCACCTTACGGGGTCCCTGAAGCTTTCTTT. The full variable domain, with the rest looked up from reference TRBV18 and TRBJ1-1, is NAGVMQNPRHLVRRRGQEARLRCSPMKGHSHVYWYRQLPEEGLKFMVYLQKENIIDESGMPKERFSAEFPKEGPSILRIQQVVRGDSAAYFCASSPYGVPEAFFGQGTRLTVV.